These T cell receptor beta chains were read from a single sample in a study of T cell changes during pregnancy in multiple sclerosis. The table came from immunoSEQ multiplex PCR; TCRdb's copy has only in-frame clones and leaves some out. The table lists some 70,000 clones, around 92% of them singletons. The source was peripheral blood, collected in the first trimester of pregnancy. These receptors all come from a female donor with multiple sclerosis, enrolled in a pregnancy study. Both conserved end residues are part of each CDR3. The D gene is left open where the match is weak. Not all rows give a size; the values are once, few, many and, for expanded clones, a class.

TGTGCCAGCTCACCACTTTCCCTAGCGCTCCAAGAGACCCAGTACTTC,CASSPLSLALQETQYF,TRBJ2-5,TRBV18,16,.,.
TGTGCCAGCAGTAAAAGACTAGCGGGAGGGTCCGGGGAGCTGTTTTTT,CASSKRLAGGSGELFF,TRBJ2-2,TRBV28,16,TRBD2,.
TGCGCCAGCAGCTTGGACAGGGAACACACTGAAGCTTTCTTT,CASSLDREHTEAFF,TRBJ1-1,TRBV5-1,14,.,.
TGTGCCAGCAGATGGGACAGCCCCGATGGCTACACCTTC,CASRWDSPDGYTF,TRBJ1-2,TRBV6-1,13,TRBD1,.
TGTGCCAGCAGTTGGCACAGGGTCGGCGAGCAGTACTTC,CASSWHRVGEQYF,TRBJ2-7,TRBV6-5,13,.,.
TGTGCCAGCAGTGGGACAGGGAGCACAGATACGCAGTATTTT,CASSGTGSTDTQYF,TRBJ2-3,TRBV6-4,14,TRBD1,.
TGTGCCAGCAGTAGCGGGAGTGAATACGAGCAGTACTTC,CASSSGSEYEQYF,TRBJ2-7,TRBV27,13,TRBD2,.
TGCAGCGTCCGGGGGGGCACAGATACGCAGTATTTT,CSVRGGTDTQYF,TRBJ2-3,TRBV29-1,12,TRBD2,.
TGTGCTAGTGGTCCGGGACAGGGGGACAACATTCAGTACTTC,CASGPGQGDNIQYF,TRBJ2-4,TRBV12-5,14,TRBD1,.
TGTGCCAGCAGCTTCCGACAGGGGGACACCGGGGAGCTGTTTTTT,CASSFRQGDTGELFF,TRBJ2-2,TRBV9,15,TRBD1,.
TGTGCCATCGGGGGGTATAGCAATCAGCCCCAGCATTTT,CAIGGYSNQPQHF,TRBJ1-5,TRBV19,13,.,.
TGTGCCAGCAGTTTACAGGGACATAACTATGGCTACACCTTC,CASSLQGHNYGYTF,TRBJ1-2,TRBV28,14,.,.
TGTGCCAGTACCTCTTCAGGGGGATACTCCTACGAGCAGTACTTC,CASTSSGGYSYEQYF,TRBJ2-7,TRBV19,15,TRBD1,once
TGCAGCGTTGTCCTAGCGGGGTCAGGAGGTACGCAGTATTTT,CSVVLAGSGGTQYF,TRBJ2-3,TRBV29-1,14,TRBD2,.
TGTGCCAGCAGCCAACGAATTACCGGAGATACGCAGTATTTT,CASSQRITGDTQYF,TRBJ2-3,TRBV9,14,.,.
TGTGCCAGCAGTGAGGGGGACAGGGTTCAGCCCCAGCATTTT,CASSEGDRVQPQHF,TRBJ1-5,TRBV2,14,TRBD1,.
TGTGCCAGTAGTATTCGAGGGGGTGAAGCTTTCTTT,CASSIRGGEAFF,TRBJ1-1,TRBV19,12,.,.
TGTGCCAGCAAATTAGCGGGTGGGACAAATGAGCAGTTCTTC,CASKLAGGTNEQFF,TRBJ2-1,TRBV11-2,14,.,.
TGCGCCAGCAGCTTGTGGACTAGCGGCTACAATGAGCAGTTCTTC,CASSLWTSGYNEQFF,TRBJ2-1,TRBV5-1,15,TRBD2,.
TGTGCCACCCGACAGGGGATGGGAAGCTCCTACGAGCAGTACTTC,CATRQGMGSSYEQYF,TRBJ2-7,TRBV6-1,15,TRBD1,.
TGTGCCAGTAGTATCACCGGGAGGAACACTGAAGCTTTCTTT,CASSITGRNTEAFF,TRBJ1-1,TRBV19,14,.,few
TGTGCCAGCAGTGAAGCGGGAGAGTGGGGCAATCAGCCCCAGCATTTT,CASSEAGEWGNQPQHF,TRBJ1-5,TRBV6-1,16,.,.
TGTGCCAGCAGCTTAGTAGGAGGCAGGTGGGACACTGAAGCTTTCTTT,CASSLVGGRWDTEAFF,TRBJ1-1,TRBV7-2,16,.,.
TGTGCCAGCAGCGTAGTTCCCTCGGACAGACGTGACGAGCAGTACTTC,CASSVVPSDRRDEQYF,TRBJ2-7,TRBV9,16,.,.
TGTGCCATCGGACAGGGTACTGAAGCTTTCTTT,CAIGQGTEAFF,TRBJ1-1,TRBV19,11,TRBD1,few
TGTGCCAGCAGCTTATTTGGGGCCCAAGAGACCCAGTACTTC,CASSLFGAQETQYF,TRBJ2-5,TRBV7-9,14,.,.
TGTGCCAGTAGTGCGAAGGGACTAGCGGGAGGTCGCTCCTACAATGAGCAGTTCTTC,CASSAKGLAGGRSYNEQFF,TRBJ2-1,TRBV19,19,TRBD2,.
TGTGCCAGCAGTGAATGGTTAGCGGGGACGAACACCGGGGAGCTGTTTTTT,CASSEWLAGTNTGELFF,TRBJ2-2,TRBV6-1,17,TRBD2,.
TGCAGCGGTGGACAGGGAGGGGACACTGAAGCTTTCTTT,CSGGQGGDTEAFF,TRBJ1-1,TRBV29-1,13,TRBD1,.
TGTGCCAGTAGTATCCTCAGGGGGAGCACAGATACGCAGTATTTT,CASSILRGSTDTQYF,TRBJ2-3,TRBV19,15,TRBD1,once
TGTGCCAGCAGCCGAGGGGGCGGGCAAGAGACCCAGTACTTC,CASSRGGGQETQYF,TRBJ2-5,TRBV7-6,14,TRBD1,.
TGTGCCAGCAGCTCGAAGACAGAAACCTTTTATGGCTACACCTTC,CASSSKTETFYGYTF,TRBJ1-2,TRBV7-9,15,.,many
TGTGCCAGCACCCAAGGGCAGGGGAGCTATGGCTACACCTTC,CASTQGQGSYGYTF,TRBJ1-2,TRBV2,14,.,.
TGTGCCAGCAGTGATGGTGGGGGGGTACGAAATGAGCAGTTCTTC,CASSDGGGVRNEQFF,TRBJ2-1,TRBV6-1,15,TRBD2,.
TGTGCCAGCAGTGACTCGACTAGCGGGAGTGGCGAGCAGTACTTC,CASSDSTSGSGEQYF,TRBJ2-7,TRBV6-4,15,TRBD2,.
TGTGCCAGCAACCCCGGGACAGGGGCCTACGAGCAGTACTTC,CASNPGTGAYEQYF,TRBJ2-7,TRBV28,14,TRBD1,.
TGTGCCAGTAGGGTGGACAGGGGGCTTGGTCAGCCCCAGCATTTT,CASRVDRGLGQPQHF,TRBJ1-5,TRBV19,15,TRBD1,.
TGTGCCACCAGCAGAGATTACAGGGAAGGCTACACCTTC,CATSRDYREGYTF,TRBJ1-2,TRBV15,13,.,.
TGCGCCAGCAGCTTGGCCCTAGCGGGGGCATACAATGAGCAGTTCTTC,CASSLALAGAYNEQFF,TRBJ2-1,TRBV5-1,16,TRBD2,few
TGTGCCAGCAGCTCCGGCGGGGTTGGGTCCCGATTT,CASSSGGVGSRF,TRBJ2-3,TRBV5-4,12,.,.
TGTGCCAGCAGTCCTCCCGGGTCAGGGATAGGATACGAGCAGTACTTC,CASSPPGSGIGYEQYF,TRBJ2-7,TRBV28,16,.,.
TGTGCCAGCCAGCGGGGAGACGAGCAGTACTTC,CASQRGDEQYF,TRBJ2-7,TRBV7-9,11,TRBD2,.
TGTGCCAGCAGTTTCGGCTCTGGGGCCAACGTCCTGACTTTC,CASSFGSGANVLTF,TRBJ2-6,TRBV28,14,.,.
TGTGCCAGCAGCTTTGGCGTGATGGAGACTGAAGCTTTCTTT,CASSFGVMETEAFF,TRBJ1-1,TRBV7-9,14,.,.
TGCGCCAGCAGAGTGGCTAGCGGGGGTGGAGTCGGCACAGATACGCAGTATTTT,CASRVASGGGVGTDTQYF,TRBJ2-3,TRBV5-1,18,TRBD2,.
TGCAGTGGGGCCAGAAACACTGAAGCTTTCTTT,CSGARNTEAFF,TRBJ1-1,TRBV20-1,11,.,.
TGTGCCAGTAGTCAGAACAGGGGGTATCAGCCCCAGCATTTT,CASSQNRGYQPQHF,TRBJ1-5,TRBV19,14,TRBD1,.
TGTGCCAGCAGCCAGGTAGCGGGGGGGCGCGGAGAGACCCAGTACTTC,CASSQVAGGRGETQYF,TRBJ2-5,TRBV11-2,16,TRBD2,.
TGTGCCAGCAGTTATGGCTCTAGCAATCAGCCCCAGCATTTT,CASSYGSSNQPQHF,TRBJ1-5,TRBV6-6,14,.,.
TGTGCCAGCAGCTTTGGGGGACAGGAGGGTGAAAAACTGTTTTTT,CASSFGGQEGEKLFF,TRBJ1-4,TRBV2,15,TRBD1,.
TGTGCCAGCTCACCTTCCTTAGTGGGACAGGGATCGGCTAACTATGGCTACACCTTC,CASSPSLVGQGSANYGYTF,TRBJ1-2,TRBV18,19,TRBD1,once
TGTGCCAGCAGCCCTAAACCTGGACTAGTTCCGATCTTC,CASSPKPGLVPIF,TRBJ2-1,TRBV7-8,13,TRBD2,.
TGTGCCAGCAGCCCCGGACAGGCGAACACCGGGGAGCTGTTTTTT,CASSPGQANTGELFF,TRBJ2-2,TRBV7-3,15,TRBD1,once
TGTGCCATCAGCGAGAATGGAGAATCCTACAATGAGCAGTTCTTC,CAISENGESYNEQFF,TRBJ2-1,TRBV10-3,15,.,.
TGTGCCGTGGAGGCGGGAGGGGCTTACCAGCCCCAGCATTTT,CAVEAGGAYQPQHF,TRBJ1-5,TRBV30,14,.,.